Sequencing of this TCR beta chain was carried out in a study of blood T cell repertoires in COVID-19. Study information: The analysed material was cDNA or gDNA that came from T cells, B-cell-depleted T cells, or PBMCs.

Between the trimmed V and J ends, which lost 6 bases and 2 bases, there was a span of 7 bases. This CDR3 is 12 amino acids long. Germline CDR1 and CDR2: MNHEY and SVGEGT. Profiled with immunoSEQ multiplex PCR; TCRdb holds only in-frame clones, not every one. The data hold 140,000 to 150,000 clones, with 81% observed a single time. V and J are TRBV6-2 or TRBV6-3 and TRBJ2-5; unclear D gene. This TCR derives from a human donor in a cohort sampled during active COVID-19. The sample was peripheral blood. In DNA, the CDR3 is TGTGCCAGCAGCCTCACACAAGAGACCCAGTACTTC. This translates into CASSLTQETQYF.